This entry features one TCR beta chain sequence. Its specificity is not known. Per sample, at least 6 micrograms of total RNA were extracted. The data stem from a study of blood T cells in healthy people across ages. Study results and limitations: Samples with more naive T cells showed higher observed beta diversity. The lack of PBMC sorting stopped any conclusive naive versus antigen-experienced comparison.

The CDR3 length is 14 residues. The V gene end was trimmed by 5 bases and the J gene end by 10 bases; junction bases not matched to a gene: 13. Per the germline V gene, CDR1 is SEHNR and CDR2 is FQNEAQ (reference sequence). The authors ran a second PCR of roughly 6 to 11 cycles using a sample-barcoded 5' primer and a J-beta primer mix. Via MiXCR, TCRdb re-called the 5' RACE reads, giving one row per CDR3 protein. This table has over 1.5 million distinct CDR3 sequences, about 49% appearing once. This clonotype originated in a middle-aged woman in good health. The chain has TRBV7-9 and TRBJ2-7; TRBD1 matches 8 bases. Sequenced sample: blood. The CDR3 loop is CASSRPGDRTFQYF. In DNA, the CDR3 is TGTGCCAGCAGCCGGCCCGGGGACAGGACATTTCAGTACTTC.